These 22 T cell receptor beta chains were all obtained from the same sample, sequenced in a study of CD8 T cells in ankylosing spondylitis. The study, taken as a whole, reports: Characteristic of ankylosing spondylitis blood, it appeared, was a TCR beta motif comprising about eight highly homologous variants.

The antigens these receptors bind are not known. MiXCR, run by TCRdb on the 5' RACE reads, gives a single entry per CDR3 protein. The sample contains 200,000 to 250,000 distinct CDR3 sequences, about 17% of which appear only once. The material sequenced was blood, either unsorted or a sorted T cell fraction (not recorded which). The receptor set was obtained from a male donor with ankylosing spondylitis.

The rearrangement uses TRBV4-2 and TRBJ1-5; D is perhaps TRBD1 (6 bases). Germline V gives CDR1 LGHNA, CDR2 YNFKEQ. V was cut by 2 bases and J by 4 bases, with 12 bases left in between. The CDR3 sequence is 15 residues long. CDR3 in amino acids: CASSQQQGPNQPQHF. CDR3 nucleotide sequence: TGTGCCAGCAGCCAACAGCAGGGGCCGAATCAGCCCCAGCATTTT.

This chain uses TRBV12-3 or TRBV12-4 with TRBJ2-7; the match to TRBD1 covers 8 bases. The V and J ends lost 8 bases and 4 bases, in that order; junction bases with no gene match: 7. This CDR3 has 13 residues. The CDR3 region is CASQDRVEYEQYF. CDR3 nucleotides: TGTGCCAGCCAGGACAGGGTGGAATACGAGCAGTACTTC.

This chain joins TRBV3-1 and TRBJ1-6; D is uncertain. Germline V lookup: CDR1 LGHDT, CDR2 YNNKEL (reference sequence). Trimming shortened V by 8 bases and J by 0 bases, and 17 bases separated the two germline ends. The CDR3 spans 17 residues. The CDR3, as DNA: TGTGCCAGCCCCCACGGGCTGTCGAGCTCCTATAATTCACCCCTCCACTTT. Protein sequence: CASPHGLSSSYNSPLHF.

V gene TRBV3-1 combines with J gene TRBJ2-1; TRBD2 aligns across 10 bases. The V gene's germline CDR1 is LGHDT and CDR2 YNNKEL (reference sequence). CDR3 length: 16 amino acids. Losses at the gene ends were 6 bases for V and 8 bases for J; bases not matched to a gene: 13. For the CDR3, the DNA is TGTGCCAGCAGTCCTGCACTAGCGGGGATGGGCTATGAGCAGTTCTTC. As protein: CASSPALAGMGYEQFF.

The V gene is TRBV6-4, the J gene TRBJ2-1; no definite D call. V was trimmed by 1 base and J by 0 bases, leaving 7 bases between them. The CDR3 is 15 amino acids. The germline CDR1 and CDR2 sequences are MRHNA and SNTAGT. This chain's CDR3 is CASSDFASSYNEQFF. Here the CDR3 DNA reads TGTGCCAGCAGTGACTTTGCGAGCTCCTACAATGAGCAGTTCTTC.

This clonotype has just a few counts. The chain links TRBV7-9 to TRBJ2-7; D may correspond to TRBD1 or TRBD2 (6 bases each). Germline values: CDR1 SEHNR, CDR2 FQNEAQ (reference sequence). Between the trimmed V and J ends, which lost 5 bases and 3 bases, there was a span of 14 bases. The CDR3 totals 14 residues. The CDR3 sequence: CASSSEGGLYEQYF. CDR3 DNA sequence: TGTGCCAGCAGCAGCGAGGGGGGCCTCTACGAGCAGTACTTC.

This clonotype was counted a few times. This chain connects TRBV4-1 to TRBJ2-7; TRBD2 matches at 9 bases. The CDR3 length is 15 residues. From germline, CDR1 is MGHRA and CDR2 YSYEKL. V shed 3 bases and J 2 bases; nucleotides not matched to a gene: 5. DNA of the CDR3: TGCGCCAGCAGCCAGCCGGGACTAGCTCCCTACGAGCAGTACTTC. Translation: CASSQPGLAPYEQYF.

The chain links TRBV12-5 to TRBJ1-1; no clear D gene. Germline assignment: CDR1 LGHNT and CDR2 FRNRAP. The CDR3 contains 20 residues. Deletions cut 0 bases from V and 1 base from J, with 24 bases between. CDR3 residues: CASGLVLGAAGLDTNTEAFF. The DNA for the CDR3 is TGTGCTAGTGGTTTGGTACTGGGAGCCGCCGGACTTGATACGAACACTGAAGCTTTCTTT.

The chain links TRBV19 to TRBJ1-1, with D tentatively TRBD1 (5 bases). Trimming cost V 7 bases and J 1 base, with 10 bases left between them. This CDR3 has 13 residues. Germline-derived CDR1 and CDR2 are LNHDA and SQIVND (reference sequence). The CDR3 reads CASTGGENTEAFF. CDR3 nucleotide sequence: TGTGCCAGTACCGGGGGGGAGAACACTGAAGCTTTCTTT.

The rearrangement uses TRBV4-2 and TRBJ2-7; TRBD1 matches at 10 bases. The CDR3 is 16 amino acids. With V trimmed by 0 bases and J by 3 bases, 5 bases remained unmatched. Germline loops: CDR1 LGHNA, CDR2 YNFKEQ. The CDR3 here is CASSQEIWDRGYEQYF. CDR3 bases: TGTGCCAGCAGCCAAGAGATTTGGGACAGGGGCTACGAGCAGTACTTC.

The chain is built from TRBV7-2 and TRBJ1-2; D remains ambiguous. CDR1 and CDR2 from the germline V gene are SGHTA and FQGNSA. With 1 base removed from V and 4 bases from J, the gap between germline ends came to 13 bases. The CDR3 consists of 15 residues. The CDR3 is CASSLGVGSIYGYTF. The CDR3 bases are TGTGCCAGCAGCTTAGGGGTAGGGTCGATCTATGGCTACACCTTC.

The CDR3 sequence: CASSLEDRDYEQYF. The DNA of the CDR3 is TGTGCCAGCAGCTTAGAAGACAGAGACTACGAGCAGTACTTC. The chain is built from TRBV7-6 and TRBJ2-7, with D possibly matching TRBD1 (5 bases). The CDR3 is made up of 14 amino acids. Germline values: CDR1 SGHVS, CDR2 FNYEAQ. V lost 1 base and J lost 3, with 10 bases in between.

The chain recombines TRBV20-1 with TRBJ2-3; no firm D call. The CDR3 covers 14 residues. Deletions cut 1 base from V and 1 base from J, with 9 bases between. The germline CDR1 and CDR2 sequences are DFQATT and SNEGSKA (reference sequence). The CDR3 DNA sequence: TGCAGTGCTAGAGGTGCCTACCGCACAGATACGCAGTATTTT. It translates to CSARGAYRTDTQYF.

This clonotype came up a few times. This chain connects TRBV5-1 to TRBJ2-7, with D unresolved. With 7 bases removed from V and 3 bases from J, the gap between germline ends came to 5 bases. CDR1 and CDR2 (germline): SGHRS, YFSETQ. This CDR3 is 10 amino acids long. CDR3 in DNA: TGCGCCAGCCCAAGCTACGAGCAGTACTTC. This sequence encodes CASPSYEQYF.

This clonotype was picked up a small number of times. The chain recombines TRBV30 with TRBJ1-1; D is uncertain. V shed 0 bases and J shed 0 bases, with 11 bases lying between them. The CDR3 totals 15 residues. Germline loops: CDR1 GTSNPN, CDR2 SVGIG (reference sequence). The chain's CDR3 is CAWSVASGLNTEAFF. CDR3 in DNA: TGTGCCTGGAGTGTAGCGTCAGGTTTGAACACTGAAGCTTTCTTT.

This chain joins TRBV28 and TRBJ2-5; D uncertain. CDR1 is MDHEN and CDR2 is SYDVKM in the germline V gene. The V gene lost 4 bases and the J gene lost 1 base, with 4 bases spanning the gap. The CDR3 contains 12 residues. The CDR3 DNA reads as TGTGCCAGCAGTTCTGGCCAAGAGACCCAGTACTTC. It yields the protein CASSSGQETQYF. Full variable domain (missing parts from reference TRBV28 and TRBJ2-5): DVKVTQSSRYLVKRTGEKVFLECVQDMDHENMFWYRQDPGLGLRLIYFSYDVKMKEKGDIPEGYSVSREKKERFSLILESASTNQTSMYLCASSSGQETQYFGPGTRLLVL.

This chain uses TRBV28 with TRBJ1-2; D gene uncertain. Germline V gene data show CDR1 as MDHEN and CDR2 as SYDVKM. Trimming shortened V by 4 bases and J by 2 bases, and 17 bases separated the two germline ends. This CDR3 is built from 16 residues. CDR3 nucleotide sequence: TGTGCCAGCAGTTCAACCACACAATACATAAACTATGGCTACACCTTC. Translation: CASSSTTQYINYGYTF.

This clonotype has a handful of counts. The chain links TRBV27 to TRBJ2-5; 8 nucleotides match TRBD2. The V and J ends lost 5 bases and 4 bases, in that order; junction bases with no gene match: 6. This CDR3 has 14 residues. Germline-derived CDR1 and CDR2 are MNHEY and SMNVEV (reference sequence). CDR3: CASSTLAVGETQYF. The CDR3 DNA sequence: TGTGCCAGCAGTACACTAGCGGTAGGAGAGACCCAGTACTTC.

This clonotype was detected only a few times. The chain couples TRBV4-3 to TRBJ2-7; maybe TRBD1 (5 bases). The CDR3 sequence is 15 residues long. The V and J ends lost 0 bases and 2 bases respectively, with 11 bases between them. Per germline, CDR1 LGHNA and CDR2 YSLEER. CDR3 in DNA: TGCGCCAGCAGCCAAGATTGGGGCGGACCCTACGAGCAGTACTTC. Amino acid sequence: CASSQDWGGPYEQYF.

The genes are TRBV12-3 or TRBV12-4 and TRBJ2-1; tentatively, D is TRBD1 or TRBD2 (6 bases each). The V end lost 6 bases, the J end lost 2 bases, and 17 bases lay between the germline ends. This CDR3 has 16 residues. The CDR3 is CASSPVAGEAYNEQFF. The CDR3 coding sequence is TGTGCCAGCAGCCCCGTGGCAGGGGAGGCCTACAATGAGCAGTTCTTC.

This clonotype appeared a single time. The chain carries TRBV20-1 and TRBJ2-7, with D maybe TRBD2 (6 bases). Between the trimmed V and J ends, which lost 8 bases and 1 base, there was a span of 12 bases. Germline loops: CDR1 DFQATT, CDR2 SNEGSKA (reference sequence). The CDR3 covers 12 residues. The CDR3 protein is CSPTGGSYEQYF. The CDR3 nucleotides are TGCAGTCCAACCGGGGGTTCCTACGAGCAGTACTTC.

This clonotype was observed a few times. The chain has TRBV11-2 and TRBJ2-5, with D perhaps TRBD1 or TRBD2 (5 bases each). V was clipped by 0 bases and J by 5 bases, with 19 bases between them. Germline-derived CDR1 and CDR2 are SGHAT and FQNNGV. CDR3 length: 17 amino acids. This CDR3 reads CASSLEAAGTIWETQYF. The CDR3, as DNA: TGTGCCAGCAGCTTAGAAGCTGCCGGGACCATATGGGAGACCCAGTACTTC.